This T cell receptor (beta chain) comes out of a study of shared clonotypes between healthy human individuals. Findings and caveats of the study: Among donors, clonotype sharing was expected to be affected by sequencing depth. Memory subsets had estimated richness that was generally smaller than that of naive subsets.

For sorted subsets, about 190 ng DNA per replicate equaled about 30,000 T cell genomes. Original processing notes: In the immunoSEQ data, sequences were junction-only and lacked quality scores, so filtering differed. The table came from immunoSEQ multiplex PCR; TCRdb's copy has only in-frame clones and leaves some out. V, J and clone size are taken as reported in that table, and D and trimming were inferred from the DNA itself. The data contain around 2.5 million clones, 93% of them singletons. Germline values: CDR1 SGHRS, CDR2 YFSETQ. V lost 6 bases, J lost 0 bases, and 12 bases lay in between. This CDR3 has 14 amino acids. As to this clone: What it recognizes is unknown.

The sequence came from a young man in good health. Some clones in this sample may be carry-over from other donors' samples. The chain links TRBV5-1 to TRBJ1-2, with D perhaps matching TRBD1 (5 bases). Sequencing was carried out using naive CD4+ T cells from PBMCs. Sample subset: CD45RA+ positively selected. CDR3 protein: CASTPTASNYGYTF. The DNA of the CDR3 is TGCGCCAGCACCCCGACAGCTTCTAACTATGGCTACACCTTC.